A single T cell receptor beta chain is shown here with its context. Its antigen remains unknown. This record belongs to a study of vaccination effects on CD4 cells after COVID-19. The overall study: Cultivation was performed at 1.5 million to 2.5 million PBMC per well with around 9.3 IU/ml IL-2 and about 10 ug/ml peptides added.

Per germline, CDR1 SQVTM and CDR2 ANQGSEA. The CDR3 covers 11 residues. Trimming took off 3 bases at V and 4 bases at J, with 6 bases between the two ends. Investigators separated out CD4+ T cells once approximately 11 days of culture had passed. Each culture had half its medium swapped for IL-2 medium on days 3 and 7. Repertoires were generated with immunoSEQ multiplex PCR, while TCRdb's copy carries only in-frame clones and drops some. The sample carries tens of thousands of clones, about four fifths recorded once. Study-wide findings and caveats: Convalescent patients in the study were few, and early post-infection timepoints were absent. Marked clonal contraction was seen late after vaccination (in both infection- and vaccine-induced clones).

This sequence originates from a human donor who received a COVID-19 vaccine. V is TRBV29-1 and J is TRBJ1-1; D is uncertain. Source: CD4+ T cells from PBMCs cultured without peptide, taken before COVID-19 vaccination. CDR3 sequence (DNA): TGCAGCGTTGACGGTTCCACTGAAGCTTTCTTT. Translated: CSVDGSTEAFF. Variable domain in full (rest from reference TRBV29-1 and TRBJ1-1): SAVISQKPSRDICQRGTSLTIQCQVDSQVTMMFWYRQQPGQSLTLIATANQGSEATYESGFVIDKFPISRPNLTFSTLTVSNMSPEDSSIYLCSVDGSTEAFFGQGTRLTVV.